Presented here are 9 T cell receptor beta chains from one specimen sequenced in a study of neurological immune-mediated disorders. In TCRdb, the 5' RACE reads were re-called with MiXCR into one record per CDR3 protein. This sample carries 80,000 or so distinct CDR3 sequences, around a tenth of them seen once, and the ten largest clones take about 1.7%. The sequenced sample consisted of PBMCs. All receptors derive from a man in his forties or fifties in good health.

The rearrangement joins TRBV11-3 to TRBJ2-1, with D maybe TRBD2 (6 bases). V lost 5 bases, J lost 7 bases, and 15 bases lay in between. From germline, CDR1 is SGHNT and CDR2 YENEEA. The CDR3 is 14 residues long. The CDR3: CASSPPGLLNEQFF. The CDR3 nucleotides read TGTGCCAGCAGCCCTCCGGGACTCCTAAATGAGCAGTTCTTC.

This clonotype was counted at least ten times. This CDR3 is CSARSQTGRNTEAFF. CDR3 DNA: TGCAGTGCTAGATCCCAGACAGGGAGGAACACTGAAGCTTTCTTT. The chain recombines TRBV20-1 with TRBJ1-1, with 7 positions matching TRBD1. CDR1 and CDR2 from the germline V gene are DFQATT and SNEGSKA (reference sequence). The ends lost 2 bases at V and 1 base at J; junction bases unmatched: 7. The CDR3 length is 15 residues.

This clonotype was seen ten or more times. The chain joins TRBV29-1 to TRBJ1-3; no definite D call. Trimming left V 7 bases short and J 1 base short, with 11 bases between. The CDR3 has 13 amino acids. Germline-derived CDR1 and CDR2 are SQVTM and ANQGSEA. DNA of the CDR3: TGCAGCGCCCGACTGGGTTCTGGAAACACCATATATTTT. As protein: CSARLGSGNTIYF.

This clonotype was recorded at least ten times. This sequence joins TRBV10-3 and TRBJ1-1; D gene uncertain. Germline V lookup: CDR1 ENHRY, CDR2 SYGVKD. This CDR3 is built from 14 residues. Between the trimmed V and J ends, which lost 5 bases and 3 bases, there was a span of 13 bases. The CDR3 DNA sequence: TGTGCCATCAGTAGGACTACGTGGGACACTGAAGCTTTCTTT. Its translation: CAISRTTWDTEAFF.

This clonotype was counted many times. This chain connects TRBV5-1 to TRBJ2-7, with TRBD1 as a possible D gene (6 bases). The V and J ends lost 1 base and 3 bases respectively, with 11 bases between them. CDR1 is SGHRS and CDR2 is YFSETQ in the germline V gene. This CDR3 is 14 amino acids long. CDR3 protein: CASSLSQGHYEQYF. The CDR3 DNA follows: TGCGCCAGCAGCTTGTCCCAGGGGCACTACGAGCAGTACTTC.

In this sample, this clonotype turned up many times. The chain carries TRBV4-1 and TRBJ2-7, with 8 bases fitting TRBD1. The trim removed 0 bases at V and 6 bases at J, leaving 10 bases unmatched. Looked up from germline, CDR1 is MGHRA and CDR2 is YSYEKL. CDR3 size: 16 residues. CDR3 amino acids: CASSQDGETGAREQYF. The CDR3 bases are TGCGCCAGCAGCCAAGATGGGGAGACAGGGGCACGCGAGCAGTACTTC.

Turning to this clonotype: A clone one base away is much larger, so this may be a read error. The J gene is TRBJ2-1, the V gene TRBV29-1; D unresolved. The germline V and J ends were trimmed by 4 bases and 12 bases, with 13 bases remaining between them. Per the germline V gene, CDR1 is SQVTM and CDR2 is ANQGSEA. The CDR3 sequence is 11 residues long. CDR3 coding DNA: TGCAGCGTTGGTTCCTGGGTAGGGCAGTTCTTC. Translated: CSVGSWVGQFF.

The chain has TRBV7-2 and TRBJ2-1, with D perhaps TRBD1 or TRBD2 (6 bases each). In germline, CDR1 is SGHTA, CDR2 FQGNSA. V gave up 2 bases and J gave up 8 bases, with 16 bases separating them. This CDR3 comprises 15 residues. CDR3 bases: TGTGCCAGCAGCTTATCCGGGGGCGCGAAGCATGAGCAGTTCTTC. Translating gives CASSLSGGAKHEQFF.

This clonotype occurred many times. The J gene is TRBJ2-1, the V gene TRBV28; 7 bases agree with TRBD2. Germline CDR1 is MDHEN and CDR2 is SYDVKM. This CDR3 is 18 amino acids long. V was clipped by 5 bases and J by 0 bases; unmatched bases: 13. CDR3 sequence: CASSPPPGGTSSYNEQFF. In nucleotides, the CDR3 is TGTGCCAGCAGTCCTCCCCCGGGGGGAACGAGCTCCTACAATGAGCAGTTCTTC.